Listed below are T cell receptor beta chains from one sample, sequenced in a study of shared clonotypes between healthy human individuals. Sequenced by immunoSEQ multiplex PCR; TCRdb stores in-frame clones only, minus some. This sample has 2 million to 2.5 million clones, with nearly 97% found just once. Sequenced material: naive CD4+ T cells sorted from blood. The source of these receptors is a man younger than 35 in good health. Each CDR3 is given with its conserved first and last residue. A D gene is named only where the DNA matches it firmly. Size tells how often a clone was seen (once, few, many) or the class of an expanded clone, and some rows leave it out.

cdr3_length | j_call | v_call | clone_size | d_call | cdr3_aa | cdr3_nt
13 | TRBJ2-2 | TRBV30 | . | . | CAWRPLDAGELFF | TGTGCCTGGAGGCCACTAGATGCCGGGGAGCTGTTTTTT
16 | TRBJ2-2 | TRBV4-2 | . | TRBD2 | CASSLRLAGRTGELFF | TGTGCCAGCAGCCTCCGACTAGCGGGACGCACCGGGGAGCTGTTTTTT
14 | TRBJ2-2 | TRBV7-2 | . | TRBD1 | CASIHRGRSGELFF | TGTGCCAGCATCCACAGGGGGCGCAGCGGGGAGCTGTTTTTT
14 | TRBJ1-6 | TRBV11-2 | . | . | CASSFRGRGMAVHF | TGTGCCAGCAGCTTCAGGGGACGGGGGATGGCAGTTCACTTT
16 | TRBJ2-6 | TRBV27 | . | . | CASSPRLGSGANVLTF | TGTGCCAGCAGTCCCCGCCTTGGCTCTGGGGCCAACGTCCTGACTTTC
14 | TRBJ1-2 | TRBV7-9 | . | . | CASSLSGGGAGYTF | TGTGCCAGCAGCTTAAGCGGTGGGGGCGCTGGCTACACCTTC
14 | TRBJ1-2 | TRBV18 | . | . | CASSPPEVFYGYTF | TGTGCCAGCTCACCCCCGGAGGTTTTCTATGGCTACACCTTC
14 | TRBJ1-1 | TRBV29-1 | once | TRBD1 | CSVKEQGARTEAFF | TGCAGCGTAAAAGAACAGGGGGCCAGAACTGAAGCTTTCTTT
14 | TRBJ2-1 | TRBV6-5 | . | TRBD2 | CASRRTSGRVEQFF | TGTGCCAGCAGACGGACTAGCGGGAGGGTTGAGCAGTTCTTC
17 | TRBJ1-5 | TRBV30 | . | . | CAWREGPHPRSNQPQHF | TGTGCCTGGAGAGAAGGACCTCACCCGCGGAGCAATCAGCCCCAGCATTTT
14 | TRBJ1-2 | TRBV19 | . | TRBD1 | CASSPIRGWYGYTF | TGTGCCAGTAGCCCGATCAGGGGGTGGTATGGCTACACCTTC
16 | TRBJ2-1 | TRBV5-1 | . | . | CASSTGRRDPYNEQFF | TGCGCCAGCAGCACCGGTAGAAGGGACCCATACAATGAGCAGTTCTTC
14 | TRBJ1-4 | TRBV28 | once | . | CASSWDGNNEKLFF | TGTGCCAGCAGTTGGGACGGAAATAATGAAAAACTGTTTTTT
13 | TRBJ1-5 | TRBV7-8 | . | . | CASSLRPEAPQHF | TGTGCCAGCAGCTTAAGGCCCGAGGCTCCCCAGCATTTT
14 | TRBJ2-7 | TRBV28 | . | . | CASSPTRGVYEQYF | TGTGCCAGCAGTCCCACCAGGGGGGTCTACGAGCAGTACTTC
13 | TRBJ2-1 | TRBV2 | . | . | CASGREPYNEQFF | TGTGCCAGTGGCAGAGAACCCTACAATGAGCAGTTCTTC
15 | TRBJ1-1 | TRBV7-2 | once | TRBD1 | CASSVRDRANTEAFF | TGTGCCAGCAGCGTCCGGGACAGGGCAAACACTGAAGCTTTCTTT
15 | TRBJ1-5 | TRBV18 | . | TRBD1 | CASSPPGQGDRPQHF | TGTGCCAGCTCACCACCGGGACAGGGGGATCGGCCCCAGCATTTT
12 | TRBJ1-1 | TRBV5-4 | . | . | CASSLIGQKAFF | TGTGCCAGCAGCTTAATTGGGCAAAAAGCTTTCTTT
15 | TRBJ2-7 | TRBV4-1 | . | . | CASSQHGLPSDEQYF | TGCGCCAGCAGCCAACACGGACTACCTAGCGACGAGCAGTACTTC
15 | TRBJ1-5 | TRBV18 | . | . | CASSPGIGGGQPQHF | TGTGCCAGCTCACCGGGTATCGGGGGCGGTCAGCCCCAGCATTTT
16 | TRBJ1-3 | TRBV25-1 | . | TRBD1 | CASSSTGGSSGNTIYF | TGTGCCAGCAGCTCGACAGGGGGTTCCTCTGGAAACACCATATATTTT